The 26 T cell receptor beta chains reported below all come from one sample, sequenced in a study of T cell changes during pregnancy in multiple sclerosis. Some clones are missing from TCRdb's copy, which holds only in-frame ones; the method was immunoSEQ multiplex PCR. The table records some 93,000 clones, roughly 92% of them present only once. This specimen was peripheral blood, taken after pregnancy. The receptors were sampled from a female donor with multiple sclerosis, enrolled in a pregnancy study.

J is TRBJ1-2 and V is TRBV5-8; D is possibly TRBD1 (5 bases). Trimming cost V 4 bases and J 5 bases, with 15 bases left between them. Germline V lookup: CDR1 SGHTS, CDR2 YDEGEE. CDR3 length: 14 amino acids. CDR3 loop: CASSAWGEVYGYTF. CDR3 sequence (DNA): TGTGCCAGCAGCGCGTGGGGGGAGGTTTATGGCTACACCTTC.

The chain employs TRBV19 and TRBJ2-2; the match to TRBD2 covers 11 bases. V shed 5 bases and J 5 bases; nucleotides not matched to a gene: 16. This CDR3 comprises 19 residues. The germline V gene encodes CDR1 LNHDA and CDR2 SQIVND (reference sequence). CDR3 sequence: CASSRSGLAGAWGTGELFF. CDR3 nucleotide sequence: TGTGCCAGTAGTCGCTCAGGACTAGCGGGCGCTTGGGGGACCGGGGAGCTGTTTTTT. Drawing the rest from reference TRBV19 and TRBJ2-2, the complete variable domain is DGGITQSPKYLFRKEGQNVTLSCEQNLNHDAMYWYRQDPGQGLRLIYYSQIVNDFQKGDIAEGYSVSREKKESFPLTVTSAQKNPTAFYLCASSRSGLAGAWGTGELFFGEGSRLTVL.

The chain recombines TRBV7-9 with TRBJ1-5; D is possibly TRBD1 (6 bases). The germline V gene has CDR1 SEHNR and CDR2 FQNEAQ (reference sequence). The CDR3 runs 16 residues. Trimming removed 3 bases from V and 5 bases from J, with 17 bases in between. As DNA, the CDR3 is TGTGCCAGCAGCTTCGGGGCAGGGGAACACCATCAGCCCCAGCATTTT. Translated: CASSFGAGEHHQPQHF.

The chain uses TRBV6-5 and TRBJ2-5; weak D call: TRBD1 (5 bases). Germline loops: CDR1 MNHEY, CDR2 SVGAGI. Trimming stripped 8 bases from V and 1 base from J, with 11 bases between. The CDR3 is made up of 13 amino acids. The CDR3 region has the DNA TGTGCCAGCGGGGCACATACCCAAGAGACCCAGTACTTC. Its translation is CASGAHTQETQYF.

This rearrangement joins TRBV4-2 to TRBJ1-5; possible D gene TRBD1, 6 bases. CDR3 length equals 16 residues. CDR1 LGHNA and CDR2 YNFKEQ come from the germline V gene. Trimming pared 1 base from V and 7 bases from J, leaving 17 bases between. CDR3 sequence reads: CASSQGGGQVQQPQHF. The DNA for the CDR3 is TGTGCCAGCAGCCAAGGGGGGGGGCAGGTACAACAGCCCCAGCATTTT.

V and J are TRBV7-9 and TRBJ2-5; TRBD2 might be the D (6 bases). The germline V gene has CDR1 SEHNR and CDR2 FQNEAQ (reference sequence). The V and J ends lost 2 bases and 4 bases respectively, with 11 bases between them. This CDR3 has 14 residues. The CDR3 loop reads CASSLMAGRETQYF. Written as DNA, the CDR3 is TGTGCCAGCAGCTTAATGGCCGGGAGAGAGACCCAGTACTTC.

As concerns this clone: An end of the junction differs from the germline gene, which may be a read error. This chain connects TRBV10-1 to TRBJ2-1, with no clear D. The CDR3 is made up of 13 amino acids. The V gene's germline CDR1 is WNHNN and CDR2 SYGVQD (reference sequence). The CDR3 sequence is CATSANFYNEQFF. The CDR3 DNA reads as TGCGCCACCAGTGCGAACTTCTACAATGAGCAGTTCTTC.

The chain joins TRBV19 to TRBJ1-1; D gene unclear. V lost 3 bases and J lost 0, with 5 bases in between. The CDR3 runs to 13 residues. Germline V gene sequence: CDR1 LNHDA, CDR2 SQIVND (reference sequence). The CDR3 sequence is CASSIRMNTEAFF. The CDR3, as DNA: TGTGCCAGTAGTATTCGTATGAACACTGAAGCTTTCTTT. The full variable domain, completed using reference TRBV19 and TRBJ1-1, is DGGITQSPKYLFRKEGQNVTLSCEQNLNHDAMYWYRQDPGQGLRLIYYSQIVNDFQKGDIAEGYSVSREKKESFPLTVTSAQKNPTAFYLCASSIRMNTEAFFGQGTRLTVV.

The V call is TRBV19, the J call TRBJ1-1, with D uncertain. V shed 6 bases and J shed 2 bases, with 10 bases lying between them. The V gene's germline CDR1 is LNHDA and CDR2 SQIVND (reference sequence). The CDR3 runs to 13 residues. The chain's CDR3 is CASRLPGNTEAFF. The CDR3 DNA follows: TGTGCCAGTAGACTTCCAGGTAACACTGAAGCTTTCTTT.

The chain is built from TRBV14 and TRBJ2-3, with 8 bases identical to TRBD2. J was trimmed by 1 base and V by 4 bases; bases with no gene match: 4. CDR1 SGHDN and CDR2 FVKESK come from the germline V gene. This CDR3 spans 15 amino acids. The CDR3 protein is CASSPAGVGTDTQYF. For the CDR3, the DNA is TGTGCCAGCAGCCCAGCGGGAGTAGGCACAGATACGCAGTATTTT.

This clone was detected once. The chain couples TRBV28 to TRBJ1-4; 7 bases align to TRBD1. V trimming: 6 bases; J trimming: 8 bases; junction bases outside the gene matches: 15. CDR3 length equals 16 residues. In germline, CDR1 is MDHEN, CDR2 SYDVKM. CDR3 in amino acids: CASRVILETGTEKLFF. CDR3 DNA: TGTGCCAGCAGAGTTATCCTTGAGACAGGGACGGAAAAACTGTTTTTT.

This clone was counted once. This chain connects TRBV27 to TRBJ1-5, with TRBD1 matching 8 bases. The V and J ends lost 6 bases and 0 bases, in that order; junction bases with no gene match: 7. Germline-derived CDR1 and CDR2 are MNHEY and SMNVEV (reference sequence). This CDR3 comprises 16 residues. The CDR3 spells CASSPRQGNSNQPQHF. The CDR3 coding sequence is TGTGCCAGCAGCCCCCGACAGGGGAATAGCAATCAGCCCCAGCATTTT.

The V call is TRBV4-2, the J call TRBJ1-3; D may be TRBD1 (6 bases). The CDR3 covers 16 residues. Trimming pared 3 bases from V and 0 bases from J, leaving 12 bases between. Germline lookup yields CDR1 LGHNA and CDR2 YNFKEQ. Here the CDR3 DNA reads TGTGCCAGCAGCCATACCCGACAGGACTCTGGAAACACCATATATTTT. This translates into CASSHTRQDSGNTIYF.

CDR3 DNA sequence: TGTGCCAGCAGCAAGACAGGGAGTAGCGGCATTCAGTACTTC. Translated, it gives CASSKTGSSGIQYF. The chain links TRBV28 to TRBJ2-4, with D possibly matching TRBD1 (7 bases). Trimming cost V 6 bases and J 9 bases, with 18 bases left between them. Germline loops: CDR1 MDHEN, CDR2 SYDVKM. The CDR3 runs 14 residues.

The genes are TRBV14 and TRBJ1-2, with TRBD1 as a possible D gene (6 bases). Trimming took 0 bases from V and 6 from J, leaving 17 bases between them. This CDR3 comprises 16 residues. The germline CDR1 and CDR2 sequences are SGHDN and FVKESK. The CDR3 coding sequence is TGTGCCAGCAGCCAAGATGGGGTTACAGGGAGCGATGGCTACACCTTC. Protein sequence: CASSQDGVTGSDGYTF.

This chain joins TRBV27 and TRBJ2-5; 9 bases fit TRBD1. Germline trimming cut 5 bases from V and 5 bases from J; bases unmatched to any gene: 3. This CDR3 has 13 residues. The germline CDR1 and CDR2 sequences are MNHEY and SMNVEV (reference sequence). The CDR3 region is CASSLDRGETQYF. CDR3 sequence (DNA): TGTGCCAGCAGTCTTGACAGGGGGGAGACCCAGTACTTC.

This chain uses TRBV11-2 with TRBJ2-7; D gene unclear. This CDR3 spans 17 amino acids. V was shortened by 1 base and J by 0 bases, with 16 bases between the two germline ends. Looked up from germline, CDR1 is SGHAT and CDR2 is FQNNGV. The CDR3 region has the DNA TGTGCCAGCAGCTTAGGGGTCAGCGTTTACGACTCCTACGAGCAGTACTTC. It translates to CASSLGVSVYDSYEQYF.

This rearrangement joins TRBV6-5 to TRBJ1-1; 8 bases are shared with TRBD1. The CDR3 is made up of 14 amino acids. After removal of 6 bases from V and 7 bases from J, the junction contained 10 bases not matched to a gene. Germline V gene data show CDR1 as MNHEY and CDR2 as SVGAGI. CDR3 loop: CASRPVQGAGEAFF. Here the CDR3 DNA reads TGTGCCAGCAGGCCTGTGCAGGGGGCGGGTGAAGCTTTCTTT.

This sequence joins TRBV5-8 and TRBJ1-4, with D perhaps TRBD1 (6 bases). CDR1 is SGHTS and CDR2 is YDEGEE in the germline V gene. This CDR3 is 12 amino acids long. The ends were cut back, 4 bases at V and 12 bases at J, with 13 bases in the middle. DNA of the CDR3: TGTGCCAGCAGCCTTGGACAGTTGGAACTGTTTTTT. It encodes CASSLGQLELFF.

The CDR3 region is CASSQAWGRNTEAFF. CDR3 in DNA: TGCGCCAGCAGCCAAGCTTGGGGCCGGAACACTGAAGCTTTCTTT. The V and J genes are TRBV4-1 and TRBJ1-1; the D gene is possibly TRBD1 (5 bases). This CDR3 has 15 amino acids. Trimming shortened V by 1 base and J by 1 base, and 10 bases separated the two germline ends. The germline V gene has CDR1 MGHRA and CDR2 YSYEKL.

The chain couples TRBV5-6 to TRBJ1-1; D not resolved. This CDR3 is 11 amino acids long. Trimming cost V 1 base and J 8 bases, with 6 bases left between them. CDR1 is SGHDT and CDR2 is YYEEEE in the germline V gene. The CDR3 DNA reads TGTGCCAGCAGCTTGTATCTAGAAGCTTTCTTT. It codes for CASSLYLEAFF.

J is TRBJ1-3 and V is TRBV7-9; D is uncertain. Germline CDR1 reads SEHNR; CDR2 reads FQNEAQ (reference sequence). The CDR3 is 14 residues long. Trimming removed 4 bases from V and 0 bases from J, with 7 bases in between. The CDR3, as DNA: TGTGCCAGCAGCTCAACACCCTCTGGAAACACCATATATTTT. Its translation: CASSSTPSGNTIYF.

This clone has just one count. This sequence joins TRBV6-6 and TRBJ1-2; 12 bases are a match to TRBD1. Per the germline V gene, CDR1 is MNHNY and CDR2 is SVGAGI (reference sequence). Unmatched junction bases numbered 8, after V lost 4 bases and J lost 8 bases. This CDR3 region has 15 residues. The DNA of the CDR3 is TGTGCCAGCAGTTGGGGACAGGGGGCGAGAAAAGGCTACACCTTC. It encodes CASSWGQGARKGYTF.

In DNA form, the CDR3 reads TGTGCCAGCAGCTTAGGGACAGCTAGATCTGGAGCTTTCTTT. Protein: CASSLGTARSGAFF. The chain carries TRBV11-2 and TRBJ1-1; tentatively, D is TRBD1 (6 bases). Trimming left V 1 base short and J 10 bases short, with 16 bases between. There are 14 residues in the CDR3. CDR1 and CDR2 (germline): SGHAT, FQNNGV. Together with reference TRBV11-2 and TRBJ1-1, the CDR3 gives the full variable domain: EAGVAQSPRYKIIEKRQSVAFWCNPISGHATLYWYQQILGQGPKLLIQFQNNGVVDDSQLPKDRFSAERLKGVDSTLKIQPAKLEDSAVYLCASSLGTARSGAFFGQGTRLTVV.

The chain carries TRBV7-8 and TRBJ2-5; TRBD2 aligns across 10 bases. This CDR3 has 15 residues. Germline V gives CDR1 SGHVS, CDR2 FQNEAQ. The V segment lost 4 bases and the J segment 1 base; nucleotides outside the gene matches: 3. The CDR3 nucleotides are TGTGCCAGCAGCTCTAGCGGGGGCCTCCAAGAGACCCAGTACTTC. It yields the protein CASSSSGGLQETQYF.

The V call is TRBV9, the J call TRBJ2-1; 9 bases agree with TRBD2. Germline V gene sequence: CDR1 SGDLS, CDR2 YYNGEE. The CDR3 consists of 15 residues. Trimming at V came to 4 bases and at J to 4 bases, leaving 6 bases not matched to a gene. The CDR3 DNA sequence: TGTGCCAGCAGCCTAGGGGCGGGGGGGTACAATGAGCAGTTCTTC. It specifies CASSLGAGGYNEQFF.